This TCR beta chain is drawn from a study of CD8+ T cells in alopecia areata. In the study overall: Patients received oral tofacitinib, 5 to 10 mg twice daily, for moderate-to-severe alopecia areata. Study-wide points: Scalp sequencing captures resident alphabeta T cells of normal skin too. Tofacitinib significantly decreased scalp clonality and expanded CD8+ clones among top 100.

As to this clone: Its antigen remains unknown.

The sequencing template was cDNA reverse transcribed from extracted RNA. Assay used: immunoSEQ multiplex PCR; TCRdb lists only in-frame clones, some missing. The table shows some 95,000 clones, with about 40% occurring only once. The treatment was: oral pan-JAK inhibitor, 5-10 mg twice daily. Germline CDR1 reads GTSNPN; CDR2 reads SVGIG (reference sequence). This CDR3 spans 15 amino acids. Trimming cost V 0 bases and J 0 bases, with 6 bases left between them. The TCR originated in a human donor with alopecia areata. The sequenced sample was CD8+ T cells sorted from blood, obtained at week 24, from a patient treated with tofacitinib. V is TRBV30 and J is TRBJ2-6; D is perhaps TRBD1 (6 bases). The CDR3 DNA sequence: TGTGCCTGGAGTGTGGACAGCTCTGGGGCCAACGTCCTGACTTTC. This sequence encodes CAWSVDSSGANVLTF.